This T cell receptor beta chain was sequenced in a study of shared clonotypes between healthy human individuals. Study at large: Used for every donor were three CD4 naive, three CD4 memory, two CD8 naive and one CD8 memory plate. Findings and limits, study-wide: A few donors had 5% to 6% of their naive CD4 clonotypes in common.

V was cut by 6 bases and J by 0 bases, with 5 bases left in between. Germline lookup yields CDR1 ENHRY and CDR2 SYGVKD. This CDR3 contains 13 residues. A word on this clone: Its antigen is unknown.

Naive CD8 cells, CD45RO-negative and positively selected for CCR7, excluded terminally differentiated effector memory CD45RA+ cells. The donors, all of them Caucasian adults, lived in Nashville, Tennessee. Per the original methods: From ImmunoSEQ came sequences covering only the junction and carrying no quality scores, so filtering differed. Libraries were prepared by immunoSEQ multiplex PCR; TCRdb keeps only in-frame clonotypes and omits some of them. For V, J and clone size, that table is used; D and trimming come from the DNA. The profile shows nearly 2 million clones, about 94% of them singletons.

The clonotype comes from a man between 18 and 29 years old in good health. The chain joins TRBV10-3 to TRBJ2-2; unclear D gene. Input material: naive CD8+ T cells sorted from blood. The CDR3 bases are TGTGCCATCAGCCTCACGAACACCGGGGAGCTGTTTTTT. It encodes CAISLTNTGELFF.